Listed below are T cell receptor beta chains from one sample, sequenced in a study of HIV-infected children after antiretroviral therapy interruption. Using its own MiXCR run on the 3' RACE reads, TCRdb lists one record per CDR3 protein. Among 30,000 to 40,000 distinct CDR3 sequences listed, over 6.5% were seen once. The material sequenced was CD45RA+ CD4+ T cells from PBMCs, pooled from several time points, taken from a donor given antiretroviral therapy, either interrupted or continuous. The receptor source for this set is a pool of human donors with HIV. The conserved cysteine and the conserved F or W are not part of the CDR3 here. The D gene is left open where the match is weak.

V	D	CDR3
TRBV27	-	ASRGVSLGIHEQY
TRBV7-2	TRBD2	ASSRGLAGGQPPYEQY
TRBV6-6	-	ASGDAGTLY
TRBV25-1	-	ASSESMADKNIQY
TRBV25-1	TRBD2	ASRGKGLAADTQY
TRBV6-4	-	ASSAAGGNQPQH
TRBV6-5	-	ASSDRQPANYGYT
TRBV4-1	TRBD2	ASSQLAGVGNEQF
TRBV7-2	-	ASSPRLYRGGQETQY
TRBV15	-	ATSRGTLRKMNTEAF
TRBV3-1	-	ASSHRRTTGELF
TRBV20-1	-	GARDLGTDTEVF
TRBV9	-	ASSVAGGTSTDTQY
TRBV3-1	TRBD1	ASSQTGQAGSGELF
TRBV29-1	-	SVAAANEQF
TRBV5-1	-	ASSLEGSNQPQH
TRBV11-2	-	ASTRDKYYNEQF
TRBV19	-	ASSTWGYDEAF
TRBV9	-	ASSVVGSDSNQPQH
TRBV4-3	-	ASSQNRFTFLNTEAF
TRBV7-9	TRBD1	ASSRTGGADTQY
TRBV2	TRBD1	ARGQGIDEQY
TRBV29-1	TRBD1	SGRDRVINEQY
TRBV4-1	TRBD2	ASSQTSGRANEQY
TRBV29-1	-	SVKPVGAAKNIQY
TRBV6-6	-	ASSPGLQSSGANVLT
TRBV3-1	TRBD2	ASSDGGGSYNEQF
TRBV30	-	AWSLLGGPYEQY